This entry lists 9 T cell receptor beta chains sequenced from one sample in a study of blood T cells in healthy people across ages. Using a J-beta primer mix together with a sample-barcoded 5' primer, a second PCR was run for roughly 7 to 12 cycles. TCRdb reanalysed the 5' RACE reads using MiXCR and keeps one entry per CDR3 protein. This table has about 1,500,000 distinct CDR3 sequences, about 43% appearing once. Sequences were obtained from blood. All receptors come from a woman between 18 and 30 years old in good health.

The chain is built from TRBV11-2 and TRBJ2-3; 9 nucleotides align to TRBD2. The CDR3 contains 17 residues. Germline values: CDR1 SGHAT, CDR2 FQNNGV. The junction had 14 bases not matched to a gene; V was cut back by 8 bases and J by 2 bases. CDR3 residues: CASLSGGTLTSTDTQYF. The DNA of the CDR3 is TGTGCCAGCCTTAGCGGGGGAACCCTAACATCCACAGATACGCAGTATTTT. Full variable domain (missing parts from reference TRBV11-2 and TRBJ2-3): EAGVAQSPRYKIIEKRQSVAFWCNPISGHATLYWYQQILGQGPKLLIQFQNNGVVDDSQLPKDRFSAERLKGVDSTLKIQPAKLEDSAVYLCASLSGGTLTSTDTQYFGPGTRLTVL.

Regarding this clonotype: Its ends do not fully match the called genes, so a read error is possible. This rearrangement joins TRBV27 to TRBJ1-5; no definite D call. Germline assignment: CDR1 MNHEY and CDR2 SMNVEV (reference sequence). The CDR3 sequence is 11 residues long. The CDR3 coding sequence is TGTGCCAGCATTTTATTTGGCGTTTGGCATTTT. It is translated as CASILFGVWHF.

The chain carries TRBV4-1 and TRBJ2-5, with a possible D match to TRBD2 (6 bases). The DNA end favors TRBJ2-7, so the J call may be wrong. The length of the CDR3 is 16 residues. Germline V gene lookup returns CDR1 MGHRA and CDR2 YSYEKL. For the CDR3, the DNA is TGCGCCAGCAGCCGAGGCGCGGGACGGGGAGATTACGAGCAGTACTTC. Residues: CASSRGAGRGDYEQYF.

V gene TRBV20-1 combines with J gene TRBJ2-1; the D gene is possibly TRBD2 (6 bases). Trimming stripped 6 bases from V and 15 bases from J, with 15 bases between. This CDR3 is 10 amino acids long. Germline loops: CDR1 DFQATT, CDR2 SNEGSKA (reference sequence). Here the CDR3 reads CSAGDSPRFF. The DNA of the CDR3 is TGCAGTGCCGGGGACTCCCCACGGTTCTTC.

The chain uses TRBV6-6 and TRBJ2-2; 8 bases are a match to TRBD2. Germline assignment: CDR1 MNHNY and CDR2 SVGAGI (reference sequence). Trimming removed 6 bases from V and 2 bases from J; junction bases left unmatched: 8. This CDR3 spans 16 amino acids. The CDR3 DNA reads TGTGCCAGCAGGCCGCCACTAGCGGATAACACCGGGGAGCTGTTTTTT. Residues: CASRPPLADNTGELFF.

J is TRBJ2-4 and V is TRBV6-2 or TRBV6-3; TRBD2 matches at 9 bases. Trimming removed 1 base from V and 5 bases from J; junction bases left unmatched: 6. This CDR3 is 16 amino acids long. Germline lookup yields CDR1 MNHEY and CDR2 SVGEGT. This chain's CDR3 is CASSYLASGEQNIQYF. The CDR3 DNA is TGTGCCAGCAGTTACTTGGCTAGCGGGGAGCAAAACATTCAGTACTTC.

The chain employs TRBV25-1 and TRBJ1-3; perhaps TRBD1 as D (6 bases). Per germline, CDR1 MGHDK and CDR2 SYGVNS. The V end lost 3 bases, the J end lost 3 bases, and 12 bases lay between the germline ends. This CDR3 is 15 amino acids long. Here the CDR3 DNA reads TGTGCCAGCAGTGAGCCAGGGGTTGGTGGAAACACCATATATTTT. Its translation: CASSEPGVGGNTIYF. The full variable domain, completed using reference TRBV25-1 and TRBJ1-3, is EADIYQTPRYLVIGTGKKITLECSQTMGHDKMYWYQQDPGMELHLIHYSYGVNSTEKGDLSSESTVSRIRTEHFPLTLESARPSHTSQYLCASSEPGVGGNTIYFGEGSWLTVV.

This clonotype has a handful of counts. The chain is built from TRBV6-6 and TRBJ2-7, with a possible D match to TRBD2 (5 bases). TRBJ2-5 explains the end of the DNA better; the J call may be wrong. Germline CDR1 MNHNY, CDR2 SVGAGI (reference sequence). The CDR3 has 15 residues. The chain's CDR3 is CASSYRATGGETQYF. As DNA, the CDR3 is TGTGCCAGCAGTTACCGGGCTACCGGAGGCGAGACCCAGTACTTC.

The chain couples TRBV5-1 to TRBJ2-3; TRBD1 is a possible D gene (6 bases). This CDR3 comprises 16 residues. The ends were cut back, 0 bases at V and 1 base at J, with 12 bases in the middle. Germline V gene sequence: CDR1 SGHRS, CDR2 YFSETQ. CDR3 in amino acids: CASSLEGWTGTDTQYF. The CDR3 coding sequence is TGCGCCAGCAGCTTGGAGGGCTGGACAGGCACAGATACGCAGTATTTT.